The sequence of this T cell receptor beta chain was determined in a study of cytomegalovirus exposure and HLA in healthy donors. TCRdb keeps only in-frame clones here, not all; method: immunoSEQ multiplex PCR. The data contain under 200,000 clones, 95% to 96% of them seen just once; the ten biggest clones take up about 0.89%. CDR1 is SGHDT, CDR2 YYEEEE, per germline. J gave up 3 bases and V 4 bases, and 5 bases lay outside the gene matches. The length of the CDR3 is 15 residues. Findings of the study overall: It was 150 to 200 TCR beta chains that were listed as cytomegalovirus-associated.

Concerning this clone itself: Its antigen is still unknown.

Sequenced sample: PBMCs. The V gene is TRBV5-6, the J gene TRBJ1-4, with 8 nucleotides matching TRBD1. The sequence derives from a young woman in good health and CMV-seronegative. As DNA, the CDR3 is TGTGCCAGCAGCCTCGGGACAGGCGCTAATGAAAAACTGTTTTTT. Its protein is CASSLGTGANEKLFF.